The next 28 T cell receptor beta chains were all read from a single sample in a study of blood T cell repertoires in COVID-19. Data came from immunoSEQ multiplex PCR; TCRdb stores just in-frame clones and leaves some out. The data contain about 130,000 clones, around nine tenths of them singletons. The sequenced material came from peripheral blood. These receptors were obtained from a woman between 70 and 85 years old with COVID-19, enrolled during active disease.

The chain employs TRBV7-2 and TRBJ1-4; D gene ambiguous. V dropped 4 bases and J dropped 5 bases, with 17 bases sitting between them. This CDR3 contains 16 residues. Germline V lookup: CDR1 SGHTA, CDR2 FQGNSA. CDR3 residues: CASSSPMSGLNEKLFF. The CDR3 nucleotides are TGTGCCAGCAGCTCCCCGATGAGCGGCCTGAATGAAAAACTGTTTTTT. Variable domain in full (rest from reference TRBV7-2 and TRBJ1-4): GAGVSQSPSNKVTEKGKDVELRCDPISGHTALYWYRQSLGQGLEFLIYFQGNSAPDKSGLPSDRFSAERTGGSVSTLTIQRTQQEDSAVYLCASSSPMSGLNEKLFFGSGTQLSVL.

The chain has TRBV19 and TRBJ1-6; a weak D match, TRBD1 (5 bases). CDR3 size: 16 residues. Germline lookup yields CDR1 LNHDA and CDR2 SQIVND (reference sequence). The ends were cut back, 7 bases at V and 6 bases at J, with 19 bases in the middle. The CDR3 reads CASKIGRDRLNSPLHF. The CDR3 bases are TGTGCCAGTAAGATAGGCCGAGACAGACTTAATTCACCCCTCCACTTT.

CDR3 protein: CASSEEAASGQETQYF. The CDR3 DNA reads as TGTGCCAGCAGTGAAGAGGCGGCTAGCGGGCAAGAGACCCAGTACTTC. The chain has TRBV2 and TRBJ2-5, with 8 nucleotides matching TRBD2. Germline V gene sequence: CDR1 SNHLY, CDR2 FYNNEI. V dropped 1 base and J dropped 2; count of bases not matched to a gene: 6. This CDR3 contains 16 residues.

The rearrangement uses TRBV7-9 and TRBJ1-6; the D is unclear. CDR1 and CDR2 (germline): SEHNR, FQNEAQ (reference sequence). The CDR3 runs 16 residues. Trimming took 1 base from V and 2 from J, leaving 9 bases between them. The chain's CDR3 is CASSLGQTAYNSPLHF. For the CDR3, the DNA is TGTGCCAGCAGCTTAGGACAAACCGCCTATAATTCACCCCTCCACTTT.

This clone was found once. V usage is TRBV20-1 and J usage is TRBJ1-1; no reliable D call. The germline V gene encodes CDR1 DFQATT and CDR2 SNEGSKA (reference sequence). Between the trimmed V and J ends, which lost 3 bases and 6 bases, there was a span of 8 bases. The CDR3 sequence is 11 residues long. The CDR3, as DNA: TGCAGTGCTAGGCCCCCGGCTGAAGCTTTCTTT. This codes for CSARPPAEAFF.

This clone was seen repeatedly, ten times or more. The chain couples TRBV12-5 to TRBJ1-1; TRBD1 matches 9 bases. CDR1 is LGHNT, CDR2 FRNRAP, per germline. Trimming at V came to 8 bases and at J to 1 base, leaving 5 bases not matched to a gene. The CDR3 is 14 residues long. CDR3 bases: TGTGCTAGTCCCGGACAGGGGTGGAACACTGAAGCTTTCTTT. As protein: CASPGQGWNTEAFF.

The CDR3 protein is CASWGGSGYGYTF. The CDR3 nucleotides are TGTGCCAGCTGGGGGGGATCGGGCTATGGCTACACCTTC. This chain links TRBV25-1 with TRBJ1-2; D may be TRBD1 (5 bases). Germline CDR1 is MGHDK and CDR2 is SYGVNS. V was trimmed by 8 bases and J by 4 bases, leaving 14 bases between them. The length of the CDR3 is 13 residues.

The count of this clone is one. This chain connects TRBV2 to TRBJ1-6; D is perhaps TRBD1 (5 bases). Germline V gene sequence: CDR1 SNHLY, CDR2 FYNNEI. V lost 5 bases and J 7 bases, leaving 15 bases between the germline ends. This CDR3 contains 15 residues. The CDR3 here is CASSRQGRANSPLHF. The CDR3 nucleotides are TGTGCCAGCAGTCGGCAGGGCAGAGCAAATTCACCCCTCCACTTT.

V is TRBV27 and J is TRBJ1-6, with D perhaps matching TRBD1 (6 bases). The CDR3 has 17 amino acids. V lost 2 bases and J lost 8, with 19 bases in between. Germline CDR1 and CDR2: MNHEY and SMNVEV (reference sequence). The CDR3 is CASSLPRTERPYSPLHF. The DNA of the CDR3 is TGTGCCAGCAGTTTACCCCGGACAGAGAGGCCGTATTCACCCCTCCACTTT.

The CDR3 DNA sequence: TGTGCCAGCAGTTTATGGGGGGGACAGGCCTACGAGCAGTACTTC. Translation: CASSLWGGQAYEQYF. This chain links TRBV28 with TRBJ2-7; 8 bases agree with TRBD1. V lost 0 bases and J lost 2; bases outside the gene matches: 3. The CDR3 totals 15 residues. From germline, CDR1 is MDHEN and CDR2 SYDVKM.

This chain joins TRBV5-1 and TRBJ2-7, with 7 bases matching TRBD2. Losses at the gene ends were 0 bases for V and 5 bases for J; bases not matched to a gene: 5. CDR1 and CDR2 (germline): SGHRS, YFSETQ. This CDR3 region has 14 residues. This chain's CDR3 is CASSLALAIDEQYF. In DNA, the CDR3 is TGCGCCAGCAGCTTGGCACTAGCGATCGACGAGCAGTACTTC.

The rearrangement uses TRBV6-5 and TRBJ1-6; TRBD1 is a possible D gene (6 bases). Germline assignment: CDR1 MNHEY and CDR2 SVGAGI. V was pared by 5 bases and J by 10 bases, with 12 bases between. The CDR3 covers 13 residues. The CDR3 reads CASSIGQQSPLHF. CDR3 bases: TGTGCCAGCAGTATTGGACAGCAATCACCCCTCCACTTT.

The chain combines TRBV4-2 with TRBJ1-5; D is ambiguous. Germline loops: CDR1 LGHNA, CDR2 YNFKEQ. The CDR3 extends over 15 amino acids. V lost 2 bases to trimming and J lost 6 bases, with 14 bases between them. CDR3: CASSQSGLWGQPQHF. DNA of the CDR3: TGTGCCAGCAGCCAAAGCGGATTGTGGGGTCAGCCCCAGCATTTT.

The chain has TRBV30 and TRBJ1-6; the D gene is possibly TRBD1 (6 bases). CDR3 length equals 12 residues. Germline CDR1 reads GTSNPN; CDR2 reads SVGIG (reference sequence). The V end was cut by 3 bases, the J end by 10 bases, with 10 bases between. The CDR3 DNA sequence: TGTGCCTGGAGCCCCGGACAGTCACCCCTCCACTTT. Its protein is CAWSPGQSPLHF.

On this clone: Other DNA variants within this sample encode the same CDR3. The chain links TRBV5-1 to TRBJ2-3, with TRBD1 matching over 7 bases. Germline V lookup: CDR1 SGHRS, CDR2 YFSETQ. J gave up 2 bases and V 4 bases, and 7 bases lay outside the gene matches. This CDR3 is built from 15 residues. The CDR3 loop is CASSPGTANTDTQYF. CDR3 in DNA: TGCGCCAGCAGCCCCGGGACAGCCAACACAGATACGCAGTATTTT.

The rearrangement joins TRBV4-1 to TRBJ1-2, with 9 nucleotides matching TRBD1. With V trimmed by 2 bases and J by 4 bases, 2 bases remained unmatched. The CDR3 consists of 14 residues. Germline values: CDR1 MGHRA, CDR2 YSYEKL. This CDR3 is CASSQPGQGYGYTF. The CDR3 DNA sequence: TGCGCCAGCAGCCAACCGGGACAGGGCTATGGCTACACCTTC.

The chain recombines TRBV30 with TRBJ2-3; D is perhaps TRBD1 (7 bases). Germline CDR1 and CDR2: GTSNPN and SVGIG (reference sequence). Trimming shortened V by 2 bases and J by 2 bases, and 17 bases separated the two germline ends. The CDR3 is made up of 16 amino acids. CDR3 amino acids: CAWSSDREDSTDTQYF. DNA for the CDR3: TGTGCCTGGAGTTCAGACAGGGAGGATTCCACAGATACGCAGTATTTT.

The rearrangement uses TRBV11-2 and TRBJ2-7, with D perhaps TRBD1 (5 bases). The germline gives CDR1 SGHAT, CDR2 FQNNGV. There are 15 residues in the CDR3. The V and J ends lost 0 bases and 5 bases respectively, with 14 bases between them. The CDR3 sequence is CASSLDQPGKDEQYF. CDR3 nucleotides: TGTGCCAGCAGCTTAGATCAGCCAGGGAAGGACGAGCAGTACTTC.

The DNA for the CDR3 is TGCAGCGCCCGACAGGGATATAACACCGGGGAGCTGTTTTTT. Its protein is CSARQGYNTGELFF. The chain is built from TRBV29-1 and TRBJ2-2; 7 nucleotides align to TRBD1. Germline CDR1 is SQVTM and CDR2 is ANQGSEA. The V gene end was trimmed by 7 bases and the J gene end by 2 bases; junction bases not matched to a gene: 7. There are 14 residues in the CDR3.

V and J are TRBV14 and TRBJ1-2; 9 nucleotides match TRBD1. Germline CDR1 SGHDN, CDR2 FVKESK. Trimming removed 1 base from V and 8 bases from J; junction bases left unmatched: 5. This CDR3 has 14 residues. The CDR3 loop is CASSQVRQGDGYTF. The DNA of the CDR3 is TGTGCCAGCAGCCAAGTGCGACAGGGGGACGGCTACACCTTC.

V is TRBV19 and J is TRBJ1-4; 7 bases are a match to TRBD1. Germline V CDR1 and CDR2: LNHDA, SQIVND (reference sequence). The V and J ends lost 8 bases and 7 bases, in that order; junction bases with no gene match: 10. The CDR3 runs 14 residues. In DNA form, the CDR3 reads TGTGCCAGTTCACTAGGGGGCGCTTCTGAAAAACTGTTTTTT. It encodes CASSLGGASEKLFF.

The rearrangement uses TRBV7-2 and TRBJ2-5, with 7 positions matching TRBD2. There are 15 residues in the CDR3. Per the germline V gene, CDR1 is SGHTA and CDR2 is FQGNSA. V shed 0 bases, J shed 4 bases, and the junction held 5 bases outside the gene matches. The CDR3 nucleotides are TGTGCCAGCAGCTTAGCCGGGGGGAGCGGAGAGACCCAGTACTTC. Encoded protein: CASSLAGGSGETQYF.

The rearrangement uses TRBV7-9 and TRBJ1-1; 8 bases are shared with TRBD1. This CDR3 is built from 14 residues. Germline trimming cut 4 bases from V and 1 base from J; bases unmatched to any gene: 2. Germline lookup yields CDR1 SEHNR and CDR2 FQNEAQ (reference sequence). In DNA, the CDR3 is TGTGCCAGCAGCTCTGACAGGGGGAACACTGAAGCTTTCTTT. Encoded protein: CASSSDRGNTEAFF.

The chain links TRBV4-2 to TRBJ1-4; tentatively, D is TRBD1 (6 bases). The CDR3 runs to 15 residues. V was shortened by 1 base and J by 4 bases, with 10 bases between the two germline ends. The germline V gene has CDR1 LGHNA and CDR2 YNFKEQ. The CDR3 region is CASSQVRGGNEKLFF. DNA for the CDR3: TGTGCCAGCAGCCAAGTTAGGGGGGGTAATGAAAAACTGTTTTTT.

On this clone: One end of the junction varies from germline; a read error may be responsible. V gene TRBV25-1 combines with J gene TRBJ1-2; 10 bases line up with TRBD1. CDR1 is MGHDK, CDR2 SYGVNS, per germline. The CDR3 contains 13 residues. CDR3 DNA sequence: TGTGCCAGCAGTCCGCCGGACAGGGGGAAGCCTAACTTC. It is translated as CASSPPDRGKPNF.

The chain carries TRBV9 and TRBJ2-2, with a tentative D call TRBD2 (6 bases). Deletions cut 4 bases from V and 6 bases from J, with 13 bases between. Germline V gives CDR1 SGDLS, CDR2 YYNGEE. CDR3 size: 14 residues. CDR3 nucleotide sequence: TGTGCCAGCAGCCTGGGGAGGCGTTCCGGGGAGCTGTTTTTT. This encodes CASSLGRRSGELFF.

The chain has TRBV5-5 and TRBJ2-3, with 8 bases matching TRBD1. This CDR3 is built from 15 residues. V dropped 0 bases and J dropped 3; count of bases not matched to a gene: 3. Germline V gene sequence: CDR1 SGHKS, CDR2 YYEKEE (reference sequence). CDR3 in DNA: TGTGCCAGCAGCTTGGGGACAGGGTGGACAGATACGCAGTATTTT. Its translation: CASSLGTGWTDTQYF. The full variable domain, completed using reference TRBV5-5 and TRBJ2-3, is DAGVTQSPTHLIKTRGQQVTLRCSPISGHKSVSWYQQVLGQGPQFIFQYYEKEERGRGNFPDRFSARQFPNYSSELNVNALLLGDSALYLCASSLGTGWTDTQYFGPGTRLTVL.

The V and J genes are TRBV5-6 and TRBJ1-1, with D hard to call. The length of the CDR3 is 13 residues. Deletions cut 4 bases from V and 3 bases from J, with 10 bases between. The germline V gene has CDR1 SGHDT and CDR2 YYEEEE. CDR3 sequence (DNA): TGTGCCAGCAGCCCTGGGAGGTACACTGAAGCTTTCTTT. Its translation: CASSPGRYTEAFF.